These T cell receptor beta chains were read from a single sample in a study of T cells in Graves' hyperthyroidism and ophthalmopathy. In TCRdb, the multiplex PCR reads were re-called with MiXCR into one record per CDR3 protein. The sample lists approximately 380,000 distinct CDR3 sequences; 15% to 20% were seen once. The material sequenced was blood. These receptors were obtained from a woman under 30 with Graves' hyperthyroidism. Both conserved end residues are part of each CDR3. The order of the fields is J gene, clone size, D gene, V gene, CDR3 DNA, CDR3 protein. D genes are given only for firm matches. The size of a clone is reported for some rows only, either as once, few or many, or as a class for expanded clones.

>TRBJ1-5|-|-|TRBV11-2
TGTGCCAGCAGCCAAACAGGGCTGCCCCAGCATTTT
CASSQTGLPQHF
>TRBJ1-2|many|TRBD1|TRBV5-1
TGCGCCAGCAGCGGGACAGTCGACTATGGCTACACCTTC
CASSGTVDYGYTF
>TRBJ1-5|-|TRBD1|TRBV4-2
TGTGCCAGCAGTAGACAGGGTGCAAATAGCAATCAGCCCCAGCATTTT
CASSRQGANSNQPQHF
>TRBJ1-1|many|-|TRBV6-1
TGTGCCAGCAGTCTCAAGGAGGCAGATCAGGCTTTCTTT
CASSLKEADQAFF
>TRBJ1-1|many|-|TRBV6-1
TGTGCCAGCAAACGAGAAGGAGCTCAGAGGAACACTGAAGCTTTCTTT
CASKREGAQRNTEAFF
>TRBJ2-3|many|TRBD1|TRBV10-3
TGTGCCATCAGTGATCGGGACAGGGGGCAAGATACGCAGTATTTT
CAISDRDRGQDTQYF
>TRBJ1-4|few|-|TRBV11-2
TGTGCCAGCAGCTTTCAGGCGATAGGTGAAAAACTGTTTTTT
CASSFQAIGEKLFF
>TRBJ1-5|many|TRBD1|TRBV28
TGTGCCAGCGGATTTCAGGGGGCAATTGGTAGCAATCAGCCCCAGCATTTT
CASGFQGAIGSNQPQHF
>TRBJ2-7|-|TRBD1|TRBV15
TGTGCCACCAGCAGAGCTGGGACAGGGGGCCTGCTCTTC
CATSRAGTGGLLF
>TRBJ2-4|few|-|TRBV6-1
TGTGCCAGCAGAGCGGGGGGACAGGGAAACATTCAGTACTTC
CASRAGGQGNIQYF
>TRBJ1-2|many|-|TRBV12-3/TRBV12-4
TGTGCCAGCCGTTCCTCATTCAGGTCAGCGCCGGCTGATGGCTACACCTTC
CASRSSFRSAPADGYTF
>TRBJ1-2|many|TRBD1|TRBV27
TGTGCCAGCAGTCCCCCGGACAGGACCTATGGCTACACCTTC
CASSPPDRTYGYTF
>TRBJ2-5|many|-|TRBV28
TGTGCCAGCAGTGCCACCCCCTCGACGGGGACCCAGTACTTC
CASSATPSTGTQYF
>TRBJ2-2|many|-|TRBV20-1
TGCAGTGCTAGCGGGGGAGTCCCGAACACCGGGGAGCTGTTTTTT
CSASGGVPNTGELFF
>TRBJ1-5|many|-|TRBV6-1
TGTGCCAGCAGCTGGGTCGCAGGGGGCAATCAGCCCCAGCATTTT
CASSWVAGGNQPQHF
>TRBJ2-7|-|-|TRBV6-5
TGTGCCAGCAGTTACTCGGACAGCCAACCCTACGAGCAGTACTTC
CASSYSDSQPYEQYF
>TRBJ1-2|many|-|TRBV28
TGTGCCAGCAGTTCGACCGTTTATGGCTACACCTTC
CASSSTVYGYTF
>TRBJ1-1|many|-|TRBV12-3/TRBV12-4
TGTGCCAGCAGGGGAGACCCAAGGCGGGAAGGTACTGAAGCTTTCTTT
CASRGDPRREGTEAFF
>TRBJ1-1|many|-|TRBV7-8
TGTGCCAGCAGCTCTCTTAAGGTTAGGGTGAACACTGAAGCTTTCTTT
CASSSLKVRVNTEAFF
>TRBJ2-2|-|TRBD1|TRBV3-1
TGTGCCAGCAGCCACTCGGACAGGGCGACCGGGGAGCTGTTTTTT
CASSHSDRATGELFF
>TRBJ1-2|many|-|TRBV24-1
TGTGCCACCAGTGAGGGACCGACCGAAGAAGACTATGGCTACACCTTC
CATSEGPTEEDYGYTF
>TRBJ2-7|many|-|TRBV18
TGTGCCAGCTCACCACCACAGGGATACGAGCAGTACTTC
CASSPPQGYEQYF
>TRBJ1-2|many|-|TRBV9
TGTGCCAGCAGCGTAGCGGGGGATGGAAACTATGGCTACACCTTC
CASSVAGDGNYGYTF
>TRBJ1-1|many|-|TRBV11-2
TGTGCCAGCAGCTTCATTATCACCCTGGGCGCTTTCTTT
CASSFIITLGAFF
>TRBJ1-1|few|-|TRBV3-1
TGTGCCAGCAGCCAAATGTCAGGGGAGGACACTGAAGCTTTCTTT
CASSQMSGEDTEAFF
>TRBJ2-5|-|-|TRBV3-1
TGTGCCAGCAGCCAAGTAGCTGGGGAGACCCAGTACTTC
CASSQVAGETQYF
>TRBJ2-7|many|-|TRBV13
TGTGCCAGCAGCTTAGGCCATAGCGGTCCCTACGAGCAGTACTTC
CASSLGHSGPYEQYF
>TRBJ2-2|-|-|TRBV30
TGTGCCTGGACTGCCGGGACTTTCCTCTCCGGGGAGCTGTTTTTT
CAWTAGTFLSGELFF